The rows below give T cell receptor beta chains drawn from one sample of a study of T cells after yellow fever vaccination. Using its own MiXCR run on the 5' RACE reads, TCRdb lists one record per CDR3 protein. The data show under 550,000 distinct CDR3 sequences, with 21% seen just once and about a sixth held by the top ten. The sample consisted of PBMCs, taken approximately 20 days after the first yellow fever vaccination. All receptors derive from a young man who received the YFV17D yellow fever vaccine. Both conserved end residues are part of each CDR3. The order of the fields is J gene, V gene, clone size, D gene, CDR3 DNA, CDR3 protein. A D gene is named only where the DNA matches it firmly. Rows may omit the clone size; those that give it use once, few, many or a size class.

>TRBJ2-3|TRBV7-9|few|TRBD2
TGTGCCAGCAGCGCCCTAGCGGGGGGGTCCACAGATACGCAGTATTTT
CASSALAGGSTDTQYF
>TRBJ2-1|TRBV4-3|.|TRBD2
TGCGCCAGCAGCCCATACACGACTAGCGCGAAGGATGAGCAGTTCTTC
CASSPYTTSAKDEQFF
>TRBJ2-3|TRBV20-1|.|TRBD2
TGCAGTGCTAGCCCTACGGGGGGGGGAGAGGATACGCAGTATTTT
CSASPTGGGEDTQYF
>TRBJ1-5|TRBV4-1|.|TRBD1
TGCGCCAGCAGCCCAGGCCCGGACAGGGGTTGGTTTAGGCCCCAGCATTTT
CASSPGPDRGWFRPQHF
>TRBJ2-2|TRBV5-6|.|.
TGTGCCAGCAGCTTGGGCCCGACGTCGACCGGGGAGCTGTTTTTT
CASSLGPTSTGELFF
>TRBJ1-2|TRBV6-2/TRBV6-3|.|.
TGTGCCAGCAGCTATGACATCAGGGCTAATGGCTACACCTTC
CASSYDIRANGYTF
>TRBJ2-3|TRBV6-5|.|.
TGTGCCAGCAGTTGGGCCGGGGGAGAAGATACGCAGTATTTT
CASSWAGGEDTQYF
>TRBJ2-3|TRBV25-1|.|.
TGTGCCAGCAGTGAATGGGGCGGGGCCTCAGATACGCAGTATTTT
CASSEWGGASDTQYF
>TRBJ2-3|TRBV6-1|few|.
TGTGCCAGCATCCGGGGGCCGGGCACAGATACGCAGTATTTT
CASIRGPGTDTQYF
>TRBJ1-5|TRBV4-1|.|.
TGCGCCAGCAGCCAAGAGGTGGGGCAGTATAGCAATCAGCCCCAGCATTTT
CASSQEVGQYSNQPQHF
>TRBJ2-1|TRBV4-1|.|TRBD2
TGCGCCAGCAGCTGGACTAGCGGGCCACACAATGAGCAGTTCTTC
CASSWTSGPHNEQFF
>TRBJ2-3|TRBV24-1|many|.
TGTGCCACCAGTGATATGGCCGGGCCTACGCAGTATTTT
CATSDMAGPTQYF
>TRBJ1-1|TRBV9|.|.
TGTGCCAGCAGCGTAGGCGGGGTAGGCGCTGAAGCTTTCTTT
CASSVGGVGAEAFF
>TRBJ1-5|TRBV15|.|.
TGTGCCACCAGCAGAGATCCCCCCAGGGAGCGGAATCAGCCCCAGCATTTT
CATSRDPPRERNQPQHF
>TRBJ2-3|TRBV4-3|.|TRBD2
TGCGCCAGCAGCCAGGGCCACCCGGGGGGAGATACGCAGTATTTT
CASSQGHPGGDTQYF
>TRBJ2-5|TRBV12-3/TRBV12-4|.|TRBD2
TGTGCCAGCAGGTCCGGGACTAGCGGGGTTTACCAAGAGACCCAGTACTTC
CASRSGTSGVYQETQYF
>TRBJ1-5|TRBV19|.|.
TGTGCCAGCCAGCGGGGGGCGAGGCAGCCCCAGCATTTT
CASQRGARQPQHF
>TRBJ2-5|TRBV29-1|many|.
TGCAGCGCCCTCCGCCCGGGGGAGACCCAGTACTTC
CSALRPGETQYF
>TRBJ2-1|TRBV28|.|TRBD2
TGTGCCAGCAGTCGAACCGGGACTAGCGGTTTCGGTCCCTACAATGAGCAGTTCTTC
CASSRTGTSGFGPYNEQFF
>TRBJ1-6|TRBV15|many|.
TGTGCCACCAGCAGAGGACAGGCGGGCGGTAATTCACCCCTCCACTTT
CATSRGQAGGNSPLHF
>TRBJ2-1|TRBV5-4|.|.
TGTGCCAGCAGCTTGTCCTCCGGGGGGCCTAGGGAGCAGTTCTTC
CASSLSSGGPREQFF
>TRBJ2-1|TRBV12-3/TRBV12-4|.|TRBD1
TGTGCCAGCAGCCTTCAGGGGGCGGTCAATGAGCAGTTCTTC
CASSLQGAVNEQFF
>TRBJ2-1|TRBV20-1|.|.
TGCAGTGCTAGAGAGCTAGGGGGGGATTACAATGAGCAGTTCTTC
CSARELGGDYNEQFF
>TRBJ1-1|TRBV20-1|.|.
TGCAGTGCTAGACCAGAGGGGGTCACCCGCACTGAAGCTTTCTTT
CSARPEGVTRTEAFF
>TRBJ2-1|TRBV20-1|few|TRBD2
TGCAGTGCTAGGGGAGCCCCTAGCGGGGCCAACTACAATGAGCAGTTCTTC
CSARGAPSGANYNEQFF
>TRBJ2-7|TRBV2|few|.
TGTGCCAGCAGTGGAGAGGGGGCGGGGGAGCAGTACTTC
CASSGEGAGEQYF
>TRBJ1-5|TRBV2|.|.
TGTGCCAGCAGCGGGAATAGGCCCATTCATCAGCCCCAGCATTTT
CASSGNRPIHQPQHF
>TRBJ1-1|TRBV5-1|few|.
TGCGCCAGCAGCTTGTACCCCGAGGGTGACGCTTTCTTT
CASSLYPEGDAFF
>TRBJ1-1|TRBV5-5|.|.
TGTGCCAGCAGCTTGGGACTATACACTGAAGCTTTCTTT
CASSLGLYTEAFF
>TRBJ2-3|TRBV11-2|.|.
TGTGCCAGCAGCTTAGATAGCGCAGATACGCAGTATTTT
CASSLDSADTQYF
>TRBJ2-3|TRBV7-9|few|.
TGTGCCAGCAGCGCCCGGGACAACACAGATACGCAGTATTTT
CASSARDNTDTQYF
>TRBJ1-2|TRBV5-5|few|TRBD1
TGTGCCAGCAGCAGGGGACAGGGGGTGGAGGAGGTTATCTACACCTTC
CASSRGQGVEEVIYTF
>TRBJ1-6|TRBV12-3/TRBV12-4|.|.
TGTGCCAGCAGTTTATACCGGCAGGGACACTCACCCCTCCACTTT
CASSLYRQGHSPLHF
>TRBJ1-2|TRBV27|few|.
TGTGCCAGCAGTTTGAGCCGGGACGCAGGCCGGGGCTACACCTTC
CASSLSRDAGRGYTF